Sequencing of this TCR beta chain was carried out in a study of CD8 T cells in ankylosing spondylitis. Notes on this clonotype: The antigen remains unidentified.

From the 5' RACE reads, TCRdb called clonotypes with MiXCR, one entry per CDR3 protein. Of around 90,000 distinct CDR3 sequences in the sample, around 26% were seen once. Germline CDR1 reads DFQATT; CDR2 reads SNEGSKA (reference sequence). V shed 6 bases and J 3 bases; nucleotides not matched to a gene: 14. The CDR3 loop spans 15 amino acids. General study points: Clones linked to the disease showed a CD8+ phenotype. They occurred at relatively low frequencies in peripheral blood.

This sequence joins TRBV20-1 and TRBJ2-7; 7 bases align to TRBD2. Sequenced: blood, either unsorted or a sorted T cell fraction (not recorded which). The clonotype originates from a male donor with ankylosing spondylitis or in good health (not recorded which). The DNA of the CDR3 is TGCAGTGCCACCAGGCCCGGGGGGTCAAACTACGAGCAGTACTTC. Amino acid sequence: CSATRPGGSNYEQYF.